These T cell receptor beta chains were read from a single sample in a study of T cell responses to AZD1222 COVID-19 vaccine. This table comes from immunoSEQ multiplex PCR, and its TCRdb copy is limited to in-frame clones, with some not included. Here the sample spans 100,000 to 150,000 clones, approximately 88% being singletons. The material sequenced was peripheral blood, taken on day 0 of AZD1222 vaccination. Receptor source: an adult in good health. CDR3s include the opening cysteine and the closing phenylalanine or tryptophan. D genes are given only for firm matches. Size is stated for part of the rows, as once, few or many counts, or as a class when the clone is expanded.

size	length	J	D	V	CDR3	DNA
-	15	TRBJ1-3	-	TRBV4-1	CASSLLGTPGNTIYF	TGCGCCAGCAGCCTTCTAGGGACACCTGGAAACACCATATATTTT
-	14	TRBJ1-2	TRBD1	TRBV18	CASSGQAHNYGYTF	TGTGCCAGTTCAGGACAGGCCCATAACTATGGCTACACCTTC
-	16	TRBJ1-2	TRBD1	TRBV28	CASSPGQGSANYGYTF	TGTGCCAGCAGTCCGGGACAGGGCTCAGCTAACTATGGCTACACCTTC
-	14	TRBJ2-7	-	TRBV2	CASSEEYGNYEQYF	TGTGCCAGCAGTGAAGAGTACGGAAACTACGAGCAGTACTTC
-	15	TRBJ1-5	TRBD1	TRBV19	CASSARDRGNQPQHF	TGTGCCAGTAGTGCCCGGGACAGGGGAAATCAGCCCCAGCATTTT
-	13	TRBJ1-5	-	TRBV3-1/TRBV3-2	CASSPDPRQPQHF	TGTGCCAGCAGCCCGGATCCTAGGCAGCCCCAGCATTTT
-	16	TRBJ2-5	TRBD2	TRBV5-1	CASSLLSGGGEETQYF	TGCGCCAGCAGCTTGTTGAGCGGGGGCGGAGAAGAGACCCAGTACTTC
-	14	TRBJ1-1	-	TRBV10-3	CAISDGSVNTEAFF	TGTGCCATCAGTGACGGGTCGGTGAACACTGAAGCTTTCTTT
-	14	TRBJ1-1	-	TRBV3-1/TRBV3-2	CASSQAGGYTEAFF	TGTGCCAGCAGCCAAGCGGGGGGGTACACTGAAGCTTTCTTT
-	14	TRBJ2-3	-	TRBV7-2	CASSYRVLTDTQYF	TGTGCCAGCAGCTACAGGGTCCTCACAGATACGCAGTATTTT
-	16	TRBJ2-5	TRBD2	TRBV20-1	CSASWLAGGYQETQYF	TGCAGTGCTAGTTGGCTAGCGGGAGGGTACCAAGAGACCCAGTACTTC
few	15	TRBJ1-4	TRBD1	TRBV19	CASSIPPGTGEKLFF	TGTGCCAGTAGTATCCCCCCCGGGACAGGCGAGAAACTGTTTTTT
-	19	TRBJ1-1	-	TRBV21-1	CASSKFRRGLRVCATEAFF	TGTGCCAGCAGCAAATTTCGGAGAGGGCTACGTGTGTGTGCCACTGAAGCTTTCTTT
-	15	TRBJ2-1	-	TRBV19	CASSIGDETYNEQFF	TGTGCCAGTAGTATAGGGGATGAAACCTACAATGAGCAGTTCTTC
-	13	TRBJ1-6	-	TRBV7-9	CASSVDRRSPLHF	TGTGCCAGCAGCGTCGACAGGCGTTCACCCCTCCACTTT
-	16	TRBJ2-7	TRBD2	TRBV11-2	CASTFLAGDRNSEQYF	TGTGCCAGCACCTTCCTAGCGGGAGACCGTAATAGCGAGCAGTACTTC
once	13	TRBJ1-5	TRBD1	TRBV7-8	CASSGQANQPQHF	TGTGCCAGCAGCGGACAGGCGAATCAGCCCCAGCATTTT
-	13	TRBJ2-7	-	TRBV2	CASSEGRPYEQYF	TGTGCCAGCAGTGAAGGCAGACCCTACGAGCAGTACTTC
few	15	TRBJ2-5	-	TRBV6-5	CASSYSEGTYETQYF	TGTGCCAGCAGTTACTCGGAAGGGACGTACGAGACCCAGTACTTC
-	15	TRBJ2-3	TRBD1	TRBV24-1	CATSDSGRGTDTQYF	TGTGCCACCAGTGACTCAGGCAGGGGGACAGATACGCAGTATTTT
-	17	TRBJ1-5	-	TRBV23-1	CASSPTLRRLSNQPQHF	TGCGCCAGCAGTCCTACGCTGCGTCGGTTGAGCAATCAGCCCCAGCATTTT
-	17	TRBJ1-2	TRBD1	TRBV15	CATSNPDRRVANYGYTF	TGTGCCACCAGCAACCCGGACAGGAGGGTAGCTAACTATGGCTACACCTTC
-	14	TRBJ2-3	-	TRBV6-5	CASSPSFGTDTQYF	TGTGCCAGCAGTCCCTCCTTTGGCACAGATACGCAGTATTTT
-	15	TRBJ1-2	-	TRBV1	CTSSPRDSQFYGYTF	TGCACCAGCAGCCCCCGGGACAGCCAATTCTATGGCTACACCTTC
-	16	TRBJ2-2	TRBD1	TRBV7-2	CASSLGTGPLTGELFF	TGTGCCAGCAGCTTGGGGACAGGGCCACTCACCGGGGAGCTGTTTTTT
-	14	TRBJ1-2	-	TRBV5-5	CASSLAGSNYGYTF	TGTGCCAGCAGCTTGGCGGGGTCGAACTATGGCTACACCTTC
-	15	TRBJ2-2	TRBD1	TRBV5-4	CASSSYRGDAGELFF	TGTGCCAGCAGCTCTTACAGGGGGGACGCCGGGGAGCTGTTTTTT
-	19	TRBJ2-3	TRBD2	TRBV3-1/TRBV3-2	CASSNLPGLAGGPTDTQYF	TGTGCCAGCAGCAATCTACCGGGACTAGCGGGGGGGCCCACAGATACGCAGTATTTT
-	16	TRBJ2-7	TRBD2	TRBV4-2	CASSQDPASGRYEQYF	TGTGCCAGCAGCCAAGATCCGGCTAGCGGGAGGTACGAGCAGTACTTC
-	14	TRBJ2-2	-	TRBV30	CAWSGQRYTGELFF	TGTGCCTGGAGTGGACAGCGGTACACCGGGGAGCTGTTTTTT
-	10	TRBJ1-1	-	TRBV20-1	CSAFIREAFF	TGCAGTGCTTTCATTAGAGAAGCTTTCTTT
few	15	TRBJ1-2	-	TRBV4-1	CASSHPVRQGSGYTF	TGCGCCAGCAGCCATCCCGTACGGCAGGGTTCTGGCTACACCTTC
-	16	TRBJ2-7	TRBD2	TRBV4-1	CASSSIAGQKSYEQYF	TGCGCCAGCAGTTCGATAGCGGGGCAGAAATCCTACGAGCAGTACTTC
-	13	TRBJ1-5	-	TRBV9	CASSVEGAQPQHF	TGTGCCAGCAGCGTAGAGGGAGCTCAGCCCCAGCATTTT
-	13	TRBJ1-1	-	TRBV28	CASSLGNRVNAFF	TGTGCCAGCAGTTTAGGGAACAGGGTTAACGCTTTCTTT
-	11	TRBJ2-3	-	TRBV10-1	CASSIRDTQYF	TGCGCCAGCAGTATAAGAGATACGCAGTATTTT
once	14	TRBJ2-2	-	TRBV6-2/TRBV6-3	CASSYSEGFGELFF	TGTGCCAGCAGTTACTCAGAGGGATTCGGGGAGCTGTTTTTT
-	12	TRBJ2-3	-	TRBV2	CARDSYTDTQYF	TGTGCCAGAGACAGCTACACAGATACGCAGTATTTT
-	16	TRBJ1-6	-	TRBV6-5	CASSYTLQGNNSPLHF	TGTGCCAGCAGTTACACACTACAGGGAAATAATTCACCCCTCCACTTT
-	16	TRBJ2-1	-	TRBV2	CASSSRVPSSYNEQFF	TGTGCCAGCAGTTCGAGGGTCCCGAGCTCCTACAATGAGCAGTTCTTC
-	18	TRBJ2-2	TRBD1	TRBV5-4	CASSSAKQGPANTGELFF	TGTGCCAGCAGCTCCGCGAAACAGGGGCCTGCGAACACCGGGGAGCTGTTTTTT
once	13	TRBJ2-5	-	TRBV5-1	CASSREAGETQYF	TGCGCCAGCAGCCGCGAGGCGGGGGAGACCCAGTACTTC
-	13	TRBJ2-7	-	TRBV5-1	CASSEGQTYEQYF	TGCGCCAGCAGCGAAGGACAGACCTACGAGCAGTACTTC
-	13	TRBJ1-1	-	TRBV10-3	CATSAEGNTEAFF	TGTGCCACCTCCGCTGAGGGGAACACTGAAGCTTTCTTT
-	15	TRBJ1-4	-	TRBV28	CASSPSVRPNEKLFF	TGTGCCAGCAGCCCATCCGTACGGCCTAATGAAAAACTGTTTTTT
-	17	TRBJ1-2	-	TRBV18	CASSPQKTRTGDGGYTF	TGTGCCAGCTCACCACAAAAGACTCGTACGGGGGATGGTGGCTACACCTTC
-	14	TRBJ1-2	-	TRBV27	CASSFQGTDYGYTF	TGTGCCAGCAGTTTTCAGGGGACGGATTATGGCTACACCTTC
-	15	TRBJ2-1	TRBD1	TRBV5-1	CASSLRDRADGEQFF	TGCGCCAGCAGCTTACGGGACAGGGCGGACGGTGAGCAGTTCTTC
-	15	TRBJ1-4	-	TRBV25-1	CASSDGQILNEKLFF	TGTGCCAGCAGTGATGGACAGATCCTTAATGAAAAACTGTTTTTT
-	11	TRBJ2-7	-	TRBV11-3	CASSRGNEQYF	TGTGCCAGCAGCCGGGGAAACGAGCAGTACTTC
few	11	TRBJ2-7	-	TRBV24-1	CASGTQSEQYF	TGTGCCTCCGGGACACAGTCCGAGCAGTACTTC
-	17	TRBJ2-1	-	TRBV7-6	CASSLGSRGLTYNEQFF	TGTGCCAGCAGCTTAGGATCGCGGGGCCTTACCTACAATGAGCAGTTCTTC
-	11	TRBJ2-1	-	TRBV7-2	CASSLGGEQFF	TGTGCCAGCAGCCTGGGGGGTGAGCAGTTCTTC
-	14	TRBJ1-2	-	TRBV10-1	CASSIGRHPYGYTF	TGCGCCAGCAGCATTGGGAGACACCCATATGGCTACACCTTC
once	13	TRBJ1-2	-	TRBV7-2	CASSLGTFYGYTF	TGTGCCAGCAGCTTAGGGACTTTTTACGGCTACACCTTC
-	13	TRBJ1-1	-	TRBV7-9	CASSLTQGTEAFF	TGTGCCAGCAGCTTGACACAGGGTACTGAAGCTTTCTTT
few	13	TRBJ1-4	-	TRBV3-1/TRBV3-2	CASSQGPNEKLFF	TGTGCCAGCAGCCAAGGGCCGAATGAAAAACTGTTTTTT
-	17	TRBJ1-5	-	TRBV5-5	CASSLGETGRRGQPQHF	TGTGCCAGCAGCTTGGGAGAGACAGGTCGTAGGGGTCAGCCCCAGCATTTT
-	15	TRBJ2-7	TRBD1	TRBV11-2	CASSLGQGTFYEQYF	TGTGCCAGCAGCTTGGGACAGGGGACCTTCTACGAGCAGTACTTC